This T cell receptor (beta chain) comes out of a study of CD8+CD57+ T cells in acquired aplastic anemia. Overall study context: Sorting CD4+ and CD8+ cells gave DNA averaging about 3.2 ug. General observations from the study: It was found that roughly 31 CD8+ CDR3 sequences were shared between patients and controls. Statistical testing detected no significant gap in CD8+ Simpson's diversity between patients and controls.

Losses at the gene ends were 1 base for V and 14 bases for J; bases not matched to a gene: 14. The germline V gene encodes CDR1 SGHTA and CDR2 FQGNSA. The CDR3 has 15 amino acids. Investigators profiled TCR beta VDJ and CDR3 from genomic DNA template. TCRdb reanalysed the reads using MiXCR and keeps one entry per CDR3 protein. Of a few hundred thousand distinct CDR3 sequences listed, about two thirds are singletons. A note on this clonotype: Antigen specificity is unknown.

The sequencing sample was made of sorted CD4+, CD8+, or CD8+CD57+ T cells (not recorded which) from PBMCs. The receptor comes from a human donor in good health, serving as a control. V usage is TRBV7-2 and J usage is TRBJ2-3, with 8 positions matching TRBD2. The CDR3 DNA sequence: TGTGCCAGCAGCTTAGGTAGCGGGGATAGCGAGGCGCTGTATTTT. Translation: CASSLGSGDSEALYF.